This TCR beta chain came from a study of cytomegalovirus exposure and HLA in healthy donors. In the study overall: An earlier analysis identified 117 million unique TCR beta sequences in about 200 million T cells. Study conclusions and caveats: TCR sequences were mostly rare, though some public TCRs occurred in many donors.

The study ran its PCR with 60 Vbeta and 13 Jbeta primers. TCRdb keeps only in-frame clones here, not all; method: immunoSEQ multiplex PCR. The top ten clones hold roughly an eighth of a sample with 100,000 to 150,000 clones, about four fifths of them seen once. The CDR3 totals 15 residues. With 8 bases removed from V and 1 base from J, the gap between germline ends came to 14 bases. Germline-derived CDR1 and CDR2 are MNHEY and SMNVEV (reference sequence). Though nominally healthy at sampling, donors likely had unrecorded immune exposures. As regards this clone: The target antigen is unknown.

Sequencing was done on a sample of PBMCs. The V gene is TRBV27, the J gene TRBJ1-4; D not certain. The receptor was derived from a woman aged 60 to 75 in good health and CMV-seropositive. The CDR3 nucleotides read TGTGCCAGCGGAGGGATCGCTAGAACTAATGAAAAACTGTTTTTT. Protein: CASGGIARTNEKLFF.